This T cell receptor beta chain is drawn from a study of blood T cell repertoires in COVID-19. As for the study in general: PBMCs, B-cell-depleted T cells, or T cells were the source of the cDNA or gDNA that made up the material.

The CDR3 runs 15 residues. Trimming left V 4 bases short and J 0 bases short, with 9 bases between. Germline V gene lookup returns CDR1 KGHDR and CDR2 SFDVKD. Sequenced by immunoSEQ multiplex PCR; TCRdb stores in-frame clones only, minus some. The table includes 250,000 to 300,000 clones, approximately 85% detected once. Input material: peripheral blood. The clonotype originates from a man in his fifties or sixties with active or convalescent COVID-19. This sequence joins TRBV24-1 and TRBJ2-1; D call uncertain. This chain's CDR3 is CATSDRQSSYNEQFF. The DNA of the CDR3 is TGTGCCACCAGTGACAGGCAGAGCTCCTACAATGAGCAGTTCTTC.